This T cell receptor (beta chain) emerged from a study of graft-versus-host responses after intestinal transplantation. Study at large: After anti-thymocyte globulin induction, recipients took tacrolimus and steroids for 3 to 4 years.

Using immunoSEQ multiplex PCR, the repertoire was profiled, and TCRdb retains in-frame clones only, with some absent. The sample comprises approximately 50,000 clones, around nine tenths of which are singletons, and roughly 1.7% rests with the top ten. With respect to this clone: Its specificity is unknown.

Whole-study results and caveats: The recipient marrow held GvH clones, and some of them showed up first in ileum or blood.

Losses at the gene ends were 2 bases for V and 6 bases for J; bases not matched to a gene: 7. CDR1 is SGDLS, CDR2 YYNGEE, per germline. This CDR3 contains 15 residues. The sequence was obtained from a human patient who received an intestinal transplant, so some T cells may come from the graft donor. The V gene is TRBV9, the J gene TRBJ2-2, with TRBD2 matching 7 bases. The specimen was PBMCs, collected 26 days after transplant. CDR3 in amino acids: CASSVSVGRAGELFF. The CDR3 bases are TGTGCCAGCAGCGTTTCTGTAGGGAGGGCCGGGGAGCTGTTTTTT. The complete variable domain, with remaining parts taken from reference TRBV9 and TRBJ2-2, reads DSGVTQTPKHLITATGQRVTLRCSPRSGDLSVYWYQQSLDQGLQFLIQYYNGEERAKGNILERFSAQQFPDLHSELNLSSLELGDSALYFCASSVSVGRAGELFFGEGSRLTVL.